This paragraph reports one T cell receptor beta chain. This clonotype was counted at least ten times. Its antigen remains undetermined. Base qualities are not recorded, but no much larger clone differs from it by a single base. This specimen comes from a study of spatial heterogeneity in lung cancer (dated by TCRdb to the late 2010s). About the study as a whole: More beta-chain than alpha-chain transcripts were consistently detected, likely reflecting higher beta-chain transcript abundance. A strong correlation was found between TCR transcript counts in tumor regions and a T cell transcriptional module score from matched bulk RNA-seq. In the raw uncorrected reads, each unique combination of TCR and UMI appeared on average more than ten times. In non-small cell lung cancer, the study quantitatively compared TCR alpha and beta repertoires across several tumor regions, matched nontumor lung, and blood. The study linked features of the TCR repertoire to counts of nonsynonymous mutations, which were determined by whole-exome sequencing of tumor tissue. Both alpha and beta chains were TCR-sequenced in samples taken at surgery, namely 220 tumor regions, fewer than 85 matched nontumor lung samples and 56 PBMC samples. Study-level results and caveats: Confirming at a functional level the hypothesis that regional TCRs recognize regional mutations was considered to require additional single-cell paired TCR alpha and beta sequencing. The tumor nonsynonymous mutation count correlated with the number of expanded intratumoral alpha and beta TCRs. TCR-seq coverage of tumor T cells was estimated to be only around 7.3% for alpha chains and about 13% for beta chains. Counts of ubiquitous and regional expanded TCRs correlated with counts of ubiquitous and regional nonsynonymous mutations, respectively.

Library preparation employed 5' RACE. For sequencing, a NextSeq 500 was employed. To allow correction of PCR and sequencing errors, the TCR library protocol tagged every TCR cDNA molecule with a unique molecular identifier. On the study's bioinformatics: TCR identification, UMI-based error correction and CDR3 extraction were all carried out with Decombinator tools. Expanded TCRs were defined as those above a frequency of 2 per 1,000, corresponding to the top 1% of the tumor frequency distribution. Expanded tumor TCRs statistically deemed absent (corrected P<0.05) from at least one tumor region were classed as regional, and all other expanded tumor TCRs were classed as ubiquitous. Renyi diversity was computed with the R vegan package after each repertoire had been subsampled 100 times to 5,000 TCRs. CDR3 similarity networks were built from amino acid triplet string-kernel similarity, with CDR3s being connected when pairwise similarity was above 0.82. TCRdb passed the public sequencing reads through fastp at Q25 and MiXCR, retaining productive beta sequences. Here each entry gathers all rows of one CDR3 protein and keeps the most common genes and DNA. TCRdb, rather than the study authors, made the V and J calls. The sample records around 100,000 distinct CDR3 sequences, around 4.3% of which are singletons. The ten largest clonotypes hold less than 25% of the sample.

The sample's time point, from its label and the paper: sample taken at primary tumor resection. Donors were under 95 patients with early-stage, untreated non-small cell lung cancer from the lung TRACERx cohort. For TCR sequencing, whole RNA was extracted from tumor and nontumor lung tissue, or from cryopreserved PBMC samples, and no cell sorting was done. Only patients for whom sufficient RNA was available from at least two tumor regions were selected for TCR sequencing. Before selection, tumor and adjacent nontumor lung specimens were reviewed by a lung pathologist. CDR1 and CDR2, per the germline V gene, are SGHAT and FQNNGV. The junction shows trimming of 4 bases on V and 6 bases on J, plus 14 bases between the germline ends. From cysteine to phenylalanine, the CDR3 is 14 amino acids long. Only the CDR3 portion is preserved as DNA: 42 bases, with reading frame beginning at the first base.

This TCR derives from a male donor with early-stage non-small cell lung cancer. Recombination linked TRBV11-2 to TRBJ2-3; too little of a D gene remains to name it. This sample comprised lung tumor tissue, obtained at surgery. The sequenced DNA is TGTGCCAGCAGCTACCTCTCGAAGGCGGATACGCAGTATTTT. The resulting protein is CASSYLSKADTQYF.